Each of the 26 T cell receptor beta chains below was sequenced from the same sample in a study of CD8 T cells in ankylosing spondylitis (dated by TCRdb to about 2017). The method was 5' RACE. Sequencing relied on an Illumina HiSeq 2500. Using fastp at Q25 and MiXCR, TCRdb reprocessed the public reads and kept productive beta chains. All rows with the same CDR3 protein become a single entry with the most common DNA and genes. This sample lists about 150,000 distinct CDR3 sequences; 30% to 40% were detected once. The ten largest clones take up over 5.5% of the sample. Sample: synovial fluid, either unsorted or a sorted T cell fraction (not recorded which). These receptors were collected from a male donor with ankylosing spondylitis.

This clonotype has a count of ten or more. V usage is TRBV4-2 and J usage is TRBJ1-3, with no clear D. The ends were cut back, 2 bases at V and 0 bases at J, with 14 bases in the middle. This CDR3 has 17 residues. CDR1 is LGHNA, CDR2 YNFKEQ, per germline. The CDR3 DNA reads TGTGCCAGCAGCCAACTGGACGGCGTGAGCTCTGGAAACACCATATATTTT. It specifies CASSQLDGVSSGNTIYF.

This clonotype was seen repeatedly, ten times or more. The rearrangement joins TRBV27 to TRBJ1-5, with a possible D match to TRBD1 (5 bases). Trimming cost V 0 bases and J 7 bases, with 16 bases left between them. The CDR3 has 16 amino acids. Germline loops: CDR1 MNHEY, CDR2 SMNVEV (reference sequence). The CDR3 region is CASSLSTPGRGQPQHF. Written as DNA, the CDR3 is TGTGCCAGCAGTTTATCTACCCCAGGCCGGGGGCAGCCCCAGCATTTT.

The chain joins TRBV20-1 to TRBJ2-1; D is ambiguous. Trimming left V 1 base short and J 6 bases short, with 7 bases between. Germline V gene lookup returns CDR1 DFQATT and CDR2 SNEGSKA (reference sequence). This CDR3 contains 12 residues. The CDR3 DNA follows: TGCAGTGCTAGAGGTGTGGTCAATGAGCAGTTCTTC. This gives the protein CSARGVVNEQFF.

V gene TRBV20-1 combines with J gene TRBJ2-1; D not certain. Trimming stripped 0 bases from V and 7 bases from J, with 13 bases between. Looked up from germline, CDR1 is DFQATT and CDR2 is SNEGSKA (reference sequence). CDR3 length equals 14 residues. CDR3 loop: CSARDRLGGNEQFF. The CDR3, as DNA: TGCAGTGCTAGAGATCGGCTGGGTGGGAATGAGCAGTTCTTC.

In this sample, this clonotype turned up many times. The rearrangement links TRBV20-1 to TRBJ2-1, with D uncertain. Trimming cost V 6 bases and J 9 bases, with 24 bases left between them. Germline V gene data show CDR1 as DFQATT and CDR2 as SNEGSKA (reference sequence). The CDR3 consists of 15 residues. CDR3: CSAPGPAIGVGEQFF. In nucleotides, the CDR3 is TGCAGTGCGCCCGGGCCCGCAATTGGAGTGGGTGAGCAGTTCTTC.

The CDR3 bases are TGTGCCAGCAGCCCAGGACCTATTACTAGCACAGATACGCAGTATTTT. Amino acid sequence: CASSPGPITSTDTQYF. The V gene is TRBV7-6, the J gene TRBJ2-3; D unresolved. Germline V gene lookup returns CDR1 SGHVS and CDR2 FNYEAQ. This CDR3 region has 16 residues. Trimming took 5 bases from V and 0 from J, leaving 15 bases between them.

The V call is TRBV12-3 or TRBV12-4, the J call TRBJ2-2, with 8 positions matching TRBD2. There are 14 residues in the CDR3. V dropped 6 bases and J dropped 0; count of bases not matched to a gene: 0. CDR3 nucleotides: TGTGCCAGCAGGGGACTAGCGAACACCGGGGAGCTGTTTTTT. It specifies CASRGLANTGELFF.

This chain joins TRBV6-1 and TRBJ2-3; D might be TRBD1 or TRBD2, each matching 6 bases. Germline V gene lookup returns CDR1 MNHNS and CDR2 SASEGT. The CDR3 is 16 amino acids. The V gene lost 7 bases and the J gene lost 2 bases, with 19 bases spanning the gap. In DNA form, the CDR3 reads TGTGCCAGCACCATATATGGGGGGCTGGTCACAGATACGCAGTATTTT. Its translation is CASTIYGGLVTDTQYF.

This clonotype came up a few times. The chain has TRBV12-3 or TRBV12-4 and TRBJ2-1; 13 bases are shared with TRBD2. CDR3 length equals 19 residues. V shed 3 bases, J shed 5 bases, and the junction held 13 bases outside the gene matches. The CDR3 sequence is CASSFPGGAGLAGNNEQFF. Here the CDR3 DNA reads TGTGCCAGCAGTTTCCCAGGGGGCGCGGGACTAGCGGGAAACAATGAGCAGTTCTTC.

The chain has TRBV12-3 or TRBV12-4 and TRBJ1-2; D is uncertain. This CDR3 contains 14 residues. The V and J ends lost 6 bases and 5 bases respectively, with 16 bases between them. CDR3 loop: CASSYRTSGYGYTF. CDR3 nucleotide sequence: TGTGCCAGCAGCTACAGAACCTCTGGATATGGCTACACCTTC.

The V gene is TRBV5-1, the J gene TRBJ2-3; 11 bases align to TRBD2. The CDR3 has 20 amino acids. Germline assignment: CDR1 SGHRS and CDR2 YFSETQ. J gave up 6 bases and V 1 base, and 19 bases lay outside the gene matches. The CDR3 region is CASSLRGSTSGGSRPDTQYF. The CDR3 nucleotides are TGCGCCAGCAGCTTGAGAGGTAGCACTAGCGGGGGTTCAAGACCGGATACGCAGTATTTT.

This clonotype was seen only a few times. V is TRBV15 and J is TRBJ1-4; D is uncertain. CDR1 is LNHNV, CDR2 YYDKDF, per germline (reference sequence). The CDR3 loop spans 15 amino acids. With 3 bases removed from V and 0 bases from J, the gap between germline ends came to 8 bases. CDR3 in amino acids: CATSSVGATNEKLFF. CDR3 sequence (DNA): TGTGCCACCAGCAGCGTGGGCGCAACTAATGAAAAACTGTTTTTT.

The V call is TRBV7-8, the J call TRBJ2-7; 7 positions match TRBD2. CDR3 length: 15 residues. V lost 1 base and J lost 2; bases outside the gene matches: 5. Germline values: CDR1 SGHVS, CDR2 FQNEAQ. CDR3 protein: CASSLEGGRTYEQYF. For the CDR3, the DNA is TGTGCCAGCAGCTTAGAGGGAGGGCGGACCTACGAGCAGTACTTC. The full variable domain, rest sourced from reference TRBV7-8 and TRBJ2-7, is GAGVSQSPRYKVAKRGQDVALRCDPISGHVSLFWYQQALGQGPEFLTYFQNEAQLDKSGLPSDRFFAERPEGSVSTLKIQRTQQEDSAVYLCASSLEGGRTYEQYFGPGTRLTVT.

The chain combines TRBV12-3 or TRBV12-4 with TRBJ1-2; 9 bases match TRBD1. CDR3 length equals 14 residues. The V and J ends lost 7 bases and 7 bases, in that order; junction bases with no gene match: 10. CDR3 nucleotides: TGTGCCAGCACCCAACAGGGGGCGTTAGCTGGCTACACCTTC. Translation: CASTQQGALAGYTF.

This chain joins TRBV29-1 and TRBJ2-2, with D perhaps TRBD1 (6 bases). This CDR3 contains 15 residues. Per the germline V gene, CDR1 is SQVTM and CDR2 is ANQGSEA. V lost 6 bases and J 1 base, leaving 15 bases between the germline ends. CDR3 in DNA: TGCAGCGTGGGCGATGACAGGAAGAACACCGGGGAGCTGTTTTTT. Translation: CSVGDDRKNTGELFF.

In its sample, this clonotype was seen many times. This chain connects TRBV5-1 to TRBJ2-1; 8 nucleotides agree with TRBD2. The V gene end was trimmed by 5 bases and the J gene end by 0 bases; junction bases not matched to a gene: 10. The CDR3 consists of 17 residues. The germline V gene has CDR1 SGHRS and CDR2 YFSETQ. In DNA, the CDR3 is TGCGCCAGCAGGGCTGCTCAGCGGGAGTTCTCCTACAATGAGCAGTTCTTC. This sequence encodes CASRAAQREFSYNEQFF.

This clonotype was found a few times. V and J are TRBV12-3 or TRBV12-4 and TRBJ1-3, with D perhaps matching TRBD1 (5 bases). Trimming pared 1 base from V and 2 bases from J, leaving 15 bases between. This CDR3 comprises 17 residues. Written as DNA, the CDR3 is TGTGCCAGCAGTTTAGGGTTCGGGATGACAGCTGGAAACACCATATATTTT. This gives the protein CASSLGFGMTAGNTIYF.

CDR3 coding DNA: TGTGCCACCCGACGGACTAGCGCAACCTACGAGCAGTACTTC. As protein: CATRRTSATYEQYF. The chain couples TRBV6-1 to TRBJ2-7, with 9 bases aligning to TRBD2. The CDR3 consists of 14 residues. Unmatched junction bases numbered 9, after V lost 10 bases and J lost 2 bases. The germline V gene has CDR1 MNHNS and CDR2 SASEGT.

The V and J genes are TRBV9 and TRBJ2-3; 7 bases match TRBD2. Trimming removed 0 bases from V and 6 bases from J; junction bases left unmatched: 4. The CDR3 length is 14 residues. CDR1 is SGDLS and CDR2 is YYNGEE in the germline V gene. The CDR3 DNA is TGTGCCAGCAGCGTAGTAGCGGGTGGTGATACGCAGTATTTT. As protein: CASSVVAGGDTQYF.

This clonotype has more than one count but fewer than ten. The chain carries TRBV20-1 and TRBJ1-1; D is undetermined. The V gene's germline CDR1 is DFQATT and CDR2 SNEGSKA (reference sequence). The V gene lost 6 bases and the J gene lost 4 bases, with 12 bases spanning the gap. The CDR3 sequence is 12 residues long. Here the CDR3 DNA reads TGCAGTGCCGACTTGAGGAGCACTGAAGCTTTCTTT. Translating it yields CSADLRSTEAFF.

The chain uses TRBV3-1 and TRBJ1-3; D is unclear. The CDR3 contains 16 residues. Trimming removed 3 bases from V and 6 bases from J, with 18 bases in between. Germline CDR1 LGHDT, CDR2 YNNKEL (reference sequence). CDR3 loop: CASSQGLRGRENTIYF. CDR3 nucleotides: TGTGCCAGCAGCCAGGGCCTTCGTGGTAGGGAAAACACCATATATTTT.

In DNA form, the CDR3 reads TGTGCCAGTAGCAAGACAGTGAACACTGAAGCTTTCTTT. As protein: CASSKTVNTEAFF. The V call is TRBV19, the J call TRBJ1-1, with D perhaps TRBD1 (5 bases). CDR3 length: 13 residues. CDR1 LNHDA and CDR2 SQIVND come from the germline V gene (reference sequence). V lost 6 bases and J lost 0, with 8 bases in between.

This clonotype has ten or more counts. The rearrangement uses TRBV6-1 and TRBJ1-6, with no clear D. This CDR3 has 15 residues. V was shortened by 6 bases and J by 5 bases, with 14 bases between the two germline ends. Germline assignment: CDR1 MNHNS and CDR2 SASEGT. DNA of the CDR3: TGTGCCAGCAGACCCTTCGTGGCGGATAATTCACCCCTCCACTTT. The encoded protein is CASRPFVADNSPLHF.

The chain recombines TRBV2 with TRBJ2-3, with D uncertain. Trimming pared 1 base from V and 10 bases from J, leaving 15 bases between. The germline V gene has CDR1 SNHLY and CDR2 FYNNEI. The CDR3 is 14 residues long. This CDR3 is CASSEVSSNSAQYF. In DNA, the CDR3 is TGTGCCAGCAGTGAAGTGTCCTCAAATTCTGCGCAGTATTTT.

V and J are TRBV7-2 and TRBJ1-1, with 9 bases fitting TRBD1. This CDR3 comprises 17 residues. Germline lookup yields CDR1 SGHTA and CDR2 FQGNSA. V was clipped by 3 bases and J by 0 bases; unmatched bases: 8. DNA for the CDR3: TGTGCCAGCAGCTTCCCAAGGACAGGGGCCCTGAACACTGAAGCTTTCTTT. As protein: CASSFPRTGALNTEAFF.

In DNA, the CDR3 is TGTGCCAGCAGAGACCCGGTCGGGGAGCTGTTTTTT. It encodes CASRDPVGELFF. V and J are TRBV12-3 or TRBV12-4 and TRBJ2-2; D gene unclear. The CDR3 contains 12 residues. The ends were cut back, 6 bases at V and 7 bases at J, with 9 bases in the middle.